These 3 T cell receptor beta chains came from one sample sequenced in a study of blood T cells in healthy people across ages. A second PCR of about 7 to 12 cycles used a sample-barcoded 5' primer and a J-beta primer mix. One entry per CDR3 protein, called by TCRdb with MiXCR from the 5' RACE reads. The sample includes about 1.6 million distinct CDR3 sequences, around 35% of them seen just once. Material for sequencing was blood. All receptors come from a woman aged 25 to 39 in good health.

The chain employs TRBV20-1 and TRBJ2-1; D remains ambiguous. The CDR3 has 15 residues. Germline values: CDR1 DFQATT, CDR2 SNEGSKA (reference sequence). Between the trimmed V and J ends, which lost 0 bases and 0 bases, there was a span of 9 bases. CDR3 in DNA: TGCAGTGCTAGAGAGGGGAAAGGCTCCTACAATGAGCAGTTCTTC. Translation gives CSAREGKGSYNEQFF.

The V and J genes are TRBV5-6 and TRBJ2-4; TRBD1 is a possible D gene (6 bases). There are 13 residues in the CDR3. Germline V gene lookup returns CDR1 SGHDT and CDR2 YYEEEE. Trimming shortened V by 0 bases and J by 8 bases, and 9 bases separated the two germline ends. The chain's CDR3 is CASSLGRGYIQYF. The CDR3 DNA reads TGTGCCAGCAGCTTGGGCAGGGGCTACATTCAGTACTTC.

The rearrangement links TRBV9 to TRBJ2-1, with unresolved D. Looked up from germline, CDR1 is SGDLS and CDR2 is YYNGEE. The CDR3 is made up of 12 amino acids. V lost 3 bases and J lost 9, with 10 bases in between. CDR3 DNA sequence: TGTGCCAGCAGCGGGCCTAACGCTGAGCAGTTCTTC. This gives the protein CASSGPNAEQFF.